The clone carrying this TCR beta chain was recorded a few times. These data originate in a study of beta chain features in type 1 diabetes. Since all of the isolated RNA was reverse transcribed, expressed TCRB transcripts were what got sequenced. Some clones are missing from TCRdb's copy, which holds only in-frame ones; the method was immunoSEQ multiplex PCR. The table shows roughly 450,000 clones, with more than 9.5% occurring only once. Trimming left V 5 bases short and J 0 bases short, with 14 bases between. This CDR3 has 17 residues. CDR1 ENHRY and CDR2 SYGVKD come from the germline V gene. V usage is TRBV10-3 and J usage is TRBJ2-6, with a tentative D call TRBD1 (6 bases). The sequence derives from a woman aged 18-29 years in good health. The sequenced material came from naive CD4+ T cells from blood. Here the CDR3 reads CAISLTGKSSGANVLTF. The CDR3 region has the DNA TGTGCCATCAGTTTGACAGGAAAAAGCTCTGGGGCCAACGTCCTGACTTTC.